This passage covers 27 T cell receptor beta chains from one sample sequenced in a study of blood T cell repertoires in COVID-19. The protocol was immunoSEQ multiplex PCR, while the TCRdb copy is restricted to in-frame clones and leaves out a portion. The sample holds 16,000 or so clones, approximately 90% seen once. Sequenced: peripheral blood. These receptors came from a human donor in a cohort sampled during active COVID-19.

The chain carries TRBV15 and TRBJ2-1, with a possible D match to TRBD2 (6 bases). Germline V gives CDR1 LNHNV, CDR2 YYDKDF (reference sequence). The CDR3 runs to 14 residues. Trimming stripped 2 bases from V and 3 bases from J, with 8 bases between. The CDR3 DNA follows: TGTGCCACCAGCAGACAGGGACTCTACAATGAGCAGTTCTTC. Amino acids: CATSRQGLYNEQFF.

This clone was recorded once. The chain combines TRBV7-3 with TRBJ2-7, with 9 bases that match TRBD1. J gave up 5 bases and V 5 bases, and 13 bases lay outside the gene matches. There are 16 residues in the CDR3. Germline V gene sequence: CDR1 SGHTA, CDR2 FQGTGA. The CDR3: CASSLYPSGTGNEQYF. In nucleotides, the CDR3 is TGTGCCAGCAGCCTCTACCCCTCGGGGACAGGGAACGAGCAGTACTTC.

The CDR3 is CASSVGQGETAAFF. DNA for the CDR3: TGTGCCAGCAGCGTTGGACAGGGCGAGACGGCCGCTTTCTTT. The chain is built from TRBV9 and TRBJ1-1; 8 nucleotides align to TRBD1. The germline V gene has CDR1 SGDLS and CDR2 YYNGEE. CDR3 length equals 14 residues. The V segment lost 2 bases and the J segment 11 bases; nucleotides outside the gene matches: 11.

The rearrangement uses TRBV11-2 and TRBJ2-1, with TRBD2 matching over 7 bases. The V and J ends lost 3 bases and 0 bases, in that order; junction bases with no gene match: 5. CDR1 and CDR2 from the germline V gene are SGHAT and FQNNGV. This CDR3 has 16 residues. The CDR3 loop reads CASSFVGGTSYNEQFF. CDR3 DNA: TGTGCCAGCAGCTTTGTGGGGGGGACCTCCTACAATGAGCAGTTCTTC. Filled out from reference TRBV11-2 and TRBJ2-1, the complete variable domain reads EAGVAQSPRYKIIEKRQSVAFWCNPISGHATLYWYQQILGQGPKLLIQFQNNGVVDDSQLPKDRFSAERLKGVDSTLKIQPAKLEDSAVYLCASSFVGGTSYNEQFFGPGTRLTVL.

The chain is built from TRBV7-9 and TRBJ2-1, with 7 nucleotides matching TRBD2. CDR1 is SEHNR, CDR2 FQNEAQ, per germline (reference sequence). The CDR3 is 15 amino acids. Germline trimming cut 7 bases from V and 6 bases from J; bases unmatched to any gene: 12. CDR3 region: CASTQGEGRSNEQFF. The CDR3 bases are TGTGCCAGCACCCAAGGGGAGGGGCGCAGCAATGAGCAGTTCTTC. The full variable domain, in which reference TRBV7-9 and TRBJ2-1 provide the parts outside the CDR3, is DTGVSQNPRHKITKRGQNVTFRCDPISEHNRLYWYRQTLGQGPEFLTYFQNEAQLEKSRLLSDRFSAERPKGSFSTLEIQRTEQGDSAMYLCASTQGEGRSNEQFFGPGTRLTVL.

V and J are TRBV27 and TRBJ2-2, with D possibly matching TRBD1 (6 bases). This CDR3 spans 16 amino acids. V lost 1 base, J lost 3 bases, and 12 bases lay in between. CDR1 MNHEY and CDR2 SMNVEV come from the germline V gene (reference sequence). The chain's CDR3 is CASSLLGRGDTGELFF. DNA of the CDR3: TGTGCCAGCAGTTTATTAGGCAGGGGAGACACCGGGGAGCTGTTTTTT.

In nucleotides, the CDR3 is TGTGCCAGCAGCTCCGCGAGACTAGCGGGGGGGCAATCAGATACGCAGTATTTT. It specifies CASSSARLAGGQSDTQYF. This rearrangement joins TRBV5-8 to TRBJ2-3; 14 bases align to TRBD2. CDR1 SGHTS and CDR2 YDEGEE come from the germline V gene. This CDR3 has 18 residues. V dropped 3 bases and J dropped 4; count of bases not matched to a gene: 10. Filled out from reference TRBV5-8 and TRBJ2-3, the complete variable domain reads EAGVTQSPTHLIKTRGQQATLRCSPISGHTSVYWYQQALGLGLQFLLWYDEGEERNRGNFPPRFSGRQFPNYSSELNVNALELEDSALYLCASSSARLAGGQSDTQYFGPGTRLTVL.

J is TRBJ2-7 and V is TRBV18; D is unresolved. Germline lookup yields CDR1 KGHSH and CDR2 LQKENI. V lost 0 bases to trimming and J lost 6 bases, with 9 bases between them. The CDR3 contains 13 residues. The CDR3 protein is CASSPPAEREQYF. In DNA, the CDR3 is TGTGCCAGCTCACCACCAGCAGAGCGCGAGCAGTACTTC.

The J gene is TRBJ1-2, the V gene TRBV9, with D unclear. Trimming shortened V by 0 bases and J by 5 bases, and 11 bases separated the two germline ends. CDR3 length equals 14 residues. In germline, CDR1 is SGDLS, CDR2 YYNGEE. The CDR3 is CASSVATDGYGYTF. DNA for the CDR3: TGTGCCAGCAGCGTAGCTACAGATGGGTATGGCTACACCTTC.

V is TRBV11-1 and J is TRBJ1-6; D gene uncertain. Germline lookup yields CDR1 SGHAT and CDR2 FQDESV (reference sequence). CDR3 length: 13 amino acids. Trimming pared 5 bases from V and 5 bases from J, leaving 7 bases between. DNA of the CDR3: TGTGCCAGCAGCCGCGAGGATAATTCACCCCTCCACTTT. Protein: CASSREDNSPLHF.

The V and J genes are TRBV6-5 and TRBJ2-5, with 15 bases that match TRBD2. The V and J ends lost 11 bases and 5 bases, in that order; junction bases with no gene match: 3. The CDR3 consists of 13 residues. Looked up from germline, CDR1 is MNHEY and CDR2 is SVGAGI. CDR3: CAVGTSGGETQYF. The CDR3 nucleotides are TGTGCCGTCGGGACTAGCGGGGGGGAGACCCAGTACTTC.

This rearrangement joins TRBV7-2 to TRBJ1-2, with 7 nucleotides matching TRBD1. The V segment lost 5 bases and the J segment 5 bases; nucleotides outside the gene matches: 5. The V gene's germline CDR1 is SGHTA and CDR2 FQGNSA. The CDR3 consists of 13 residues. CDR3 region: CASSHSQGYGYTF. For the CDR3, the DNA is TGTGCCAGCAGCCACTCACAGGGGTATGGCTACACCTTC.

The rearrangement links TRBV9 to TRBJ2-1; 10 bases match TRBD1. With V trimmed by 3 bases and J by 3 bases, 3 bases remained unmatched. Germline CDR1 SGDLS, CDR2 YYNGEE. The CDR3 spans 15 residues. The CDR3 loop is CASSGQGADYNEQFF. As DNA, the CDR3 is TGTGCCAGCAGCGGACAGGGGGCTGACTACAATGAGCAGTTCTTC.

This chain uses TRBV27 with TRBJ1-5; D is uncertain. The CDR3 loop spans 16 amino acids. Trimming took 5 bases from V and 0 from J, leaving 14 bases between them. Germline CDR1 and CDR2: MNHEY and SMNVEV (reference sequence). As DNA, the CDR3 is TGTGCCAGCAGTCAAGTTTACGGGAATAGCAATCAGCCCCAGCATTTT. Translated, it gives CASSQVYGNSNQPQHF.

This chain uses TRBV2 with TRBJ1-3; 9 bases align to TRBD1. CDR1 is SNHLY, CDR2 FYNNEI, per germline. The CDR3 is 16 residues long. Unmatched junction bases numbered 8, after V lost 5 bases and J lost 3 bases. CDR3 nucleotides: TGTGCCAGCAGTTCACAGGGGGCAGTAGGTGGAAACACCATATATTTT. Translation: CASSSQGAVGGNTIYF.

The gene calls are TRBV5-6 and TRBJ1-4; D uncertain. CDR1 is SGHDT and CDR2 is YYEEEE in the germline V gene. This CDR3 comprises 14 residues. Trimming removed 3 bases from V and 7 bases from J, with 13 bases in between. The DNA of the CDR3 is TGTGCCAGCAGCTCCTCGGGAAACGGTGAAAAACTGTTTTTT. It specifies CASSSSGNGEKLFF.

The gene calls are TRBV11-3 and TRBJ1-5; D not certain. This CDR3 has 15 amino acids. Germline-derived CDR1 and CDR2 are SGHNT and YENEEA. Trimming removed 0 bases from V and 4 bases from J, with 10 bases in between. The CDR3 bases are TGTGCCAGCAGCTTAGATCGGGGAGGAAATCAGCCCCAGCATTTT. Its translation: CASSLDRGGNQPQHF.

V usage is TRBV24-1 and J usage is TRBJ2-1, with 11 bases matching TRBD2. CDR3 length: 17 residues. V shed 3 bases and J 8 bases; nucleotides not matched to a gene: 11. From germline, CDR1 is KGHDR and CDR2 SFDVKD. CDR3 bases: TGTGCCACCAGTGATCCCAATAGCGGGGGGGCCGTTTATGAGCAGTTCTTC. Amino acid sequence: CATSDPNSGGAVYEQFF.

J is TRBJ2-1 and V is TRBV7-6, with TRBD2 matching over 7 bases. Germline V gives CDR1 SGHVS, CDR2 FNYEAQ. The CDR3 loop spans 14 amino acids. Trimming took 5 bases from V and 8 from J; bases not matched to a gene: 9. CDR3 region: CASSPGGGRDEQFF. The CDR3 coding sequence is TGTGCCAGCAGCCCTGGGGGAGGGAGGGATGAGCAGTTCTTC.

This sequence joins TRBV7-9 and TRBJ1-6; no firm D call. Germline loops: CDR1 SEHNR, CDR2 FQNEAQ (reference sequence). The ends were cut back, 2 bases at V and 10 bases at J, with 15 bases in the middle. The CDR3 totals 15 residues. CDR3 sequence: CASSLFVVGESPLHF. In DNA, the CDR3 is TGTGCCAGCAGCTTATTCGTCGTCGGGGAGTCACCCCTCCACTTT.

This sequence joins TRBV19 and TRBJ1-5; D uncertain. Germline V gene data show CDR1 as LNHDA and CDR2 as SQIVND (reference sequence). V lost 3 bases and J 5 bases, leaving 11 bases between the germline ends. The CDR3 is 14 residues long. The CDR3, as DNA: TGTGCCAGTAGTATTACCCCACGGGATCAGCCCCAGCATTTT. Protein: CASSITPRDQPQHF.

This chain uses TRBV6-2 or TRBV6-3 with TRBJ2-1; D is perhaps TRBD2 (7 bases). CDR1 is MNHEY and CDR2 is SVGEGT in the germline V gene. This CDR3 contains 14 residues. Deletions cut 2 bases from V and 10 bases from J, with 15 bases between. CDR3: CASSYLGGAGEQFF. The CDR3 DNA reads TGTGCCAGCAGTTACCTGGGGGGGGCTGGGGAGCAGTTCTTC.

The chain joins TRBV27 to TRBJ1-2, with 10 bases fitting TRBD1. The V and J ends lost 5 bases and 6 bases, in that order; junction bases with no gene match: 3. The length of the CDR3 is 13 residues. Looked up from germline, CDR1 is MNHEY and CDR2 is SMNVEV (reference sequence). DNA of the CDR3: TGTGCCAGCAGTCGACAGGGGGCAGATGGCTACACCTTC. It translates to CASSRQGADGYTF.

This chain connects TRBV7-9 to TRBJ1-5, with D uncertain. The CDR3 consists of 13 residues. V was clipped by 5 bases and J by 4 bases, with 9 bases between them. The germline gives CDR1 SEHNR, CDR2 FQNEAQ (reference sequence). This chain's CDR3 is CASSLTENQPQHF. CDR3 sequence (DNA): TGTGCCAGCAGCCTCACTGAAAATCAGCCCCAGCATTTT.

This clone appeared a single time. The V gene is TRBV7-2, the J gene TRBJ2-5; unclear D gene. Per the germline V gene, CDR1 is SGHTA and CDR2 is FQGNSA. The ends were cut back, 5 bases at V and 1 base at J, with 14 bases in the middle. This CDR3 contains 15 residues. This CDR3 is CASSPRPGLQETQYF. The CDR3 coding sequence is TGTGCCAGCAGCCCACGCCCGGGTCTCCAAGAGACCCAGTACTTC.

The V and J genes are TRBV3-1 (or the pseudogene TRBV3-2) and TRBJ1-4; D ambiguous. Trimming took 2 bases from V and 8 from J, leaving 9 bases between them. Germline CDR1 is LGHDT and CDR2 is YNNKEL (reference sequence). The CDR3 has 13 residues. CDR3 nucleotides: TGTGCCAGCAGCCAACTAAGCGGGGAAAAACTGTTTTTT. This codes for CASSQLSGEKLFF.

This rearrangement joins TRBV14 to TRBJ1-4; TRBD1 is a possible D gene (5 bases). V was cut by 1 base and J by 8 bases, with 17 bases left in between. The CDR3 extends over 16 amino acids. Germline lookup yields CDR1 SGHDN and CDR2 FVKESK. CDR3 protein: CASSQGHPGGGEKLFF. The CDR3 DNA reads as TGTGCCAGCAGCCAAGGACATCCCGGGGGGGGAGAAAAACTGTTTTTT.